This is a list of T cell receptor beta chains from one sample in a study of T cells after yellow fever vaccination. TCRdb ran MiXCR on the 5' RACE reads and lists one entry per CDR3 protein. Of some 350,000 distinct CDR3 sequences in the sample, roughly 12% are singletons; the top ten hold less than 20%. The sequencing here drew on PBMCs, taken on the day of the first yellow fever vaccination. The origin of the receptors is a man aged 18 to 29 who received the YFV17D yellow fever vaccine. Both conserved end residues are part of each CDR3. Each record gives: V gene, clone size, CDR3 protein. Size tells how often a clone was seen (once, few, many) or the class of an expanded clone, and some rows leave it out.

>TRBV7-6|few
CASSIGTVTDTQYF
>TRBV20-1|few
CSARDRRGGVEQFF
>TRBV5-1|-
CASSLAGSSGANVLTF
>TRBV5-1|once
CASSLGGTTTNEKLFF
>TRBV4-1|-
CASSQAPGTGIEKLFF
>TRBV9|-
CASSARLDRGETQYF
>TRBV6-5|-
CASSYGEGASYEQYF
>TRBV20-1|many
CSARFLAGGPSTDTQYF
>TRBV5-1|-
CASSLGPGQAYEQYF
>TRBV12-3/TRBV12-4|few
CASSLRGGLSPQHF
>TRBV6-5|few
CASSYSGGRTEAFF
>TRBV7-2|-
CASSLGAGGEWPQYF
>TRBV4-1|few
CASSRRSLVGGWGQPQHF
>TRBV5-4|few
CASSLLGQVGFF
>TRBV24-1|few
CATSDPGKAEAFF